In its sample, the clone carrying this T cell receptor (beta chain) was seen many times. Antigen unknown. This sample stems from a study of T-cell reconstitution after alpha-beta-depleted transplantation in children. Study-level results: T-cell numbers and diversity, one year after transplant, stemmed largely from T cells that were newly produced. TCRbeta diversity was high at day 60 in some patients (a result of surviving recipient T cells and thymic progenitors). Several hundred expanded graft clones reportedly were the source of alpha-beta T cells about two months after transplant.

TCRbeta library construction was performed incorporating unique molecular identifiers. TCRdb fed the PCR reads into MiXCR, producing one record per CDR3 protein. The sample lists some 300,000 distinct CDR3 sequences; 6.5% to 9% were seen once. This CDR3 spans 11 amino acids. Trimming stripped 1 base from V and 16 bases from J, with 14 bases between. Germline values: CDR1 GTSNPN, CDR2 SVGIG (reference sequence). This sequence originates from a female patient aged 2-15 years who had a stem cell transplant for Fanconi anemia, so the T cells may come from the graft donor. This material consisted of peripheral blood, taken 360 days after TCRalphabeta/CD19-depleted stem cell transplant. This chain uses TRBV30 with TRBJ2-1; D is undetermined. CDR3 in amino acids: CAWSDRILRFF. CDR3 nucleotide sequence: TGTGCCTGGAGTGATCGGATCCTCAGATTCTTC.